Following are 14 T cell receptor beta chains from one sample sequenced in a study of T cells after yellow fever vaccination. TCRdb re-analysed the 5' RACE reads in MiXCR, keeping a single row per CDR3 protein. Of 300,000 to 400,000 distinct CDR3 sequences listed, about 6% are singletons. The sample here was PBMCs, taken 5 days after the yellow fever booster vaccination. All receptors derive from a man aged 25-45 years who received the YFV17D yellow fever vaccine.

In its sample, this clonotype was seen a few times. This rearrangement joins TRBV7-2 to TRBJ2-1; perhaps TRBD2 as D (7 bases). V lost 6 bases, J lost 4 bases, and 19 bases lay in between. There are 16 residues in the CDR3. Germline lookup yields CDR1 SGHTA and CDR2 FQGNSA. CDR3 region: CASSPWGGGVYNEQFF. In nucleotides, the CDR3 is TGTGCCAGCAGTCCCTGGGGAGGGGGGGTATACAATGAGCAGTTCTTC.

CDR3 nucleotide sequence: TGTGCCAGCAGCTTTGCTGTCTCTGGGGCCAACGTCCTGACTTTC. Its protein product is CASSFAVSGANVLTF. V usage is TRBV7-2 and J usage is TRBJ2-6; D is ambiguous. The CDR3 is 15 amino acids. Germline V gene data show CDR1 as SGHTA and CDR2 as FQGNSA. Trimming removed 3 bases from V and 0 bases from J, with 6 bases in between.

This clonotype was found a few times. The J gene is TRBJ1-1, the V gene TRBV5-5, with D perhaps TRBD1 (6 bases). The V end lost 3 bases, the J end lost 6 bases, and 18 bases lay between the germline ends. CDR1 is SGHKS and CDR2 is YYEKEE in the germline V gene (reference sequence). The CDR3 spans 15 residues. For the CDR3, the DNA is TGTGCCAGCAGCTCGGACAGTTTGGGTCGCGCTGAAGCTTTCTTT. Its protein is CASSSDSLGRAEAFF.

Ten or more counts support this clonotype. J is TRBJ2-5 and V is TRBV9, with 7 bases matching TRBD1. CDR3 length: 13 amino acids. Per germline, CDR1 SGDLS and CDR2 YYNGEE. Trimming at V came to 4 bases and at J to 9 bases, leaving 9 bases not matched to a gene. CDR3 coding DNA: TGTGCCAGCAGCCCTGACAGGGTAAATGCCCAGTACTTC. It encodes CASSPDRVNAQYF.

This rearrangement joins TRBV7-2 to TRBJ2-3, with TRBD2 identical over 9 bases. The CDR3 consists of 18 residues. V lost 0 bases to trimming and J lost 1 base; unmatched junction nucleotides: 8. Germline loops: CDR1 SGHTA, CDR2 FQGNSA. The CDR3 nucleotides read TGTGCCAGCAGCTTAGCCCCCGGGCTAGCGGGACGCACAGATACGCAGTATTTT. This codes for CASSLAPGLAGRTDTQYF.

Here the CDR3 DNA reads TGCAGTGCTAGGAGCGTGACACCCTACACCGGGGAGCTGTTTTTT. Amino acid sequence: CSARSVTPYTGELFF. The V and J genes are TRBV20-1 and TRBJ2-2; unclear D gene. With 3 bases removed from V and 3 bases from J, the gap between germline ends came to 14 bases. CDR3 size: 15 residues. From germline, CDR1 is DFQATT and CDR2 SNEGSKA (reference sequence).

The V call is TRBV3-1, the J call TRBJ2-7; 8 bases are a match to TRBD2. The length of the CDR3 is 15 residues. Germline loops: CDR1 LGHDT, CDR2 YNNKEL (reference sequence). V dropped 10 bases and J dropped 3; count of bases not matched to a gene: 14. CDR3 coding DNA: TGTGCCACCACCCTTACTAGCGGATTTGTCTACGAGCAGTACTTC. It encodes CATTLTSGFVYEQYF.

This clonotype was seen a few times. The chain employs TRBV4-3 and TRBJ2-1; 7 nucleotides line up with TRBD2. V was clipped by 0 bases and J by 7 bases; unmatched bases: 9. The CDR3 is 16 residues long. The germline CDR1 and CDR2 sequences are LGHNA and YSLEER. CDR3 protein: CASSQDGGRARNEQFF. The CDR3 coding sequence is TGCGCCAGCAGCCAAGATGGTGGGAGGGCCAGGAATGAGCAGTTCTTC.

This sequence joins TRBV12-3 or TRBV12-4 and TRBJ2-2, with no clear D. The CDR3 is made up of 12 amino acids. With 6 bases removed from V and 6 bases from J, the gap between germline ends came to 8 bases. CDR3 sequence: CASRGDPGELFF. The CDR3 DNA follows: TGTGCCAGCAGGGGCGACCCCGGGGAGCTGTTTTTT.

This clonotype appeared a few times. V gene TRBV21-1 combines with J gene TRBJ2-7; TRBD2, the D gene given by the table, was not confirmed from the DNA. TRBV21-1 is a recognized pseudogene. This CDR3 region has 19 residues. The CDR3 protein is CASSLPGCREPTRPYEQYF. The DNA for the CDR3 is TGTGCCAGCAGCCTCCCGGGATGTCGGGAGCCCACTAGGCCCTACGAGCAGTACTTC.

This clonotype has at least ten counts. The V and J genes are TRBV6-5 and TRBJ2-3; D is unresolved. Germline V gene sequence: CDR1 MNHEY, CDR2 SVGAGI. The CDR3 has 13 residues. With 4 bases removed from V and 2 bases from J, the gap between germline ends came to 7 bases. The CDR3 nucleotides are TGTGCCAGCAGTTCGAGAGTCACAGATACGCAGTATTTT. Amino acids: CASSSRVTDTQYF.

The CDR3 is CASSLAHTEAFF. The CDR3 DNA follows: TGTGCCAGCAGTTTAGCGCATACTGAAGCTTTCTTT. The chain joins TRBV12-3 or TRBV12-4 to TRBJ1-1; no reliable D call. The CDR3 length is 12 residues. V dropped 0 bases and J dropped 5 bases, with 4 bases sitting between them.

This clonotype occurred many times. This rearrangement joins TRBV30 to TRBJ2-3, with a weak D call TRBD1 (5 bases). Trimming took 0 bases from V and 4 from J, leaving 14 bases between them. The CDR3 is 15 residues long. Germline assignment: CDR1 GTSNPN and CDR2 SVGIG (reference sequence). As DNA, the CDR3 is TGTGCCTGGAGTGTAGGGTGGGGCTCGGCAGATACGCAGTATTTT. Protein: CAWSVGWGSADTQYF.

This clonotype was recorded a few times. The CDR3 here is CASSHVQGISEQYF. The CDR3 region has the DNA TGTGCCAGCAGCCACGTGCAGGGGATATCGGAGCAGTACTTC. The gene calls are TRBV14 and TRBJ2-7; D possibly corresponds to TRBD1 (6 bases). CDR1 is SGHDN and CDR2 is FVKESK in the germline V gene. The V end lost 3 bases, the J end lost 7 bases, and 16 bases lay between the germline ends. The CDR3 has 14 residues.